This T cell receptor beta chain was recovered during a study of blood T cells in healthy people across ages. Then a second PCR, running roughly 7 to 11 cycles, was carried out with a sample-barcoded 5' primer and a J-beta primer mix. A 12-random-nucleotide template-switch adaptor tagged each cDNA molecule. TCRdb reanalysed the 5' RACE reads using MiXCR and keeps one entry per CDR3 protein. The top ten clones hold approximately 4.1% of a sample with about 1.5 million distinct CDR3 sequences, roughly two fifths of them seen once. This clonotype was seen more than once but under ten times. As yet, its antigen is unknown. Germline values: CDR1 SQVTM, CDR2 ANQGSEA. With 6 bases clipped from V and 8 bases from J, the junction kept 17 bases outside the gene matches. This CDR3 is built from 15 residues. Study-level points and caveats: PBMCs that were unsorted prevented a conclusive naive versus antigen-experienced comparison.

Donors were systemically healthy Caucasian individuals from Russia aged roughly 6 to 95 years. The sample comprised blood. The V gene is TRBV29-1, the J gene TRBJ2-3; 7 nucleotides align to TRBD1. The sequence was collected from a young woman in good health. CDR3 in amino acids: CSVPADRARGVTQYF. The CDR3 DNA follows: TGCAGCGTGCCCGCCGACAGGGCAAGAGGAGTTACGCAGTATTTT.